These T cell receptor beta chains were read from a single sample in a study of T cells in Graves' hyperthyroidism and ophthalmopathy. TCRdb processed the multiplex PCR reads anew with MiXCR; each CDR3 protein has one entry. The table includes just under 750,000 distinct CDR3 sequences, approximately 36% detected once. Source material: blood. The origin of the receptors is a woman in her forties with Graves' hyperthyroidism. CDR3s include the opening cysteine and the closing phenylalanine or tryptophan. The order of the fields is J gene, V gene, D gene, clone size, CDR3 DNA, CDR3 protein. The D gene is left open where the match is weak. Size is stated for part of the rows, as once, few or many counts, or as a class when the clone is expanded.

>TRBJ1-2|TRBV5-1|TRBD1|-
TGCGCCAGCAGCAAGGGACAGGCGGGTGGCTACACCTTC
CASSKGQAGGYTF
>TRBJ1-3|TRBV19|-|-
TGTGCCAGTAGTATCAACAGGGCCTACTCTGGAAACACCATATATTTT
CASSINRAYSGNTIYF
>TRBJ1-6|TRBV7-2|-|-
TGTGCCTGGAGCAGGGATGAGCGTTCACCCCTCCACTTT
CAWSRDERSPLHF
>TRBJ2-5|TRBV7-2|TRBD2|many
TGTGCCAGCAGCTCCCATGGTGATAGAGCGGGAGTCCAAGAGACCCAGTACTTC
CASSSHGDRAGVQETQYF
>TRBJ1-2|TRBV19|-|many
TGTGCCAGTAGTGCTTGGACGGATGGCTACACCTTC
CASSAWTDGYTF
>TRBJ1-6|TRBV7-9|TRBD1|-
TGTGCCAGCAGCGGGCCAGGGGGCGGTTCACCCCTCCACTTT
CASSGPGGGSPLHF
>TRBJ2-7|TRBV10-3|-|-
TGTGCCATCAGTGACAGCCTCAGTAACTACGAGCAGTACTTC
CAISDSLSNYEQYF
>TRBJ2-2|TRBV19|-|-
TGTGCCAGTACTCCAAGAAAGGGGTCGGGCGGCACCGGGGAGCTGTTTTTT
CASTPRKGSGGTGELFF
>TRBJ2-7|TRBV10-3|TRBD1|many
TGTGCCACCAACCCTCGGGACAGCTCCTACGAGCAGTACTTC
CATNPRDSSYEQYF
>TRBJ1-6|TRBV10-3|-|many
TGTGCCATCAATAGCAGGCCAGAGGAGGCCCTCCACTTT
CAINSRPEEALHF
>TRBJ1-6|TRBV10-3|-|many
TGTGCCATCAGTGTAGACCCCGGGGATTCACCCCTCCACTTT
CAISVDPGDSPLHF
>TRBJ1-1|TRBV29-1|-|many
TGCAGCGTTGAAGATCGACGCGTTGAAGCTTTCTTT
CSVEDRRVEAFF
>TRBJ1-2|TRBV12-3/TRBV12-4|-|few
TGTGCCAGCAGGCTAGACGGCCTCTATGGCTACACCTTC
CASRLDGLYGYTF
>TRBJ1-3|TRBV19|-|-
TGTGCCAGTAGTAACGGGGGGCCGGGAAACACCATATATTTT
CASSNGGPGNTIYF
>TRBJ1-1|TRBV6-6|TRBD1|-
TGTGCCAGCAGTTACGCAGACAGGGCCCCTGAAGCTTTCTTT
CASSYADRAPEAFF
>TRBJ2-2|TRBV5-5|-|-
TGTGCCAGCAGCTTGCTATGGCAGGGGGGCTCCGGGGAGCTGTTTTTT
CASSLLWQGGSGELFF
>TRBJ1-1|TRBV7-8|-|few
TGTGCCTGGAGTGCTCAGGAGTTAAGTGAAGCTTTCTTT
CAWSAQELSEAFF
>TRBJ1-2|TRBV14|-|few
TGTGCCAGCAGCCAAGATCGGGACCGACAGGGCTACACCTTC
CASSQDRDRQGYTF
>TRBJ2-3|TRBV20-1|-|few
TGCAGTGGCAGAGGGGAGGAGCAGTATTTT
CSGRGEEQYF
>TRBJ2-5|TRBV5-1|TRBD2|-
TGCGCCAGCTACTCGGGGAGGGGTCAAGAGACCCAGTACTTC
CASYSGRGQETQYF
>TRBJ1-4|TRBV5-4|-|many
TGTGCCAGCAGCTACCAGGGGAGTCGAGAAAAACTGTTTTTT
CASSYQGSREKLFF
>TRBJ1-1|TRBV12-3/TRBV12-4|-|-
TGTGCTAGTGGACCTCCAGGGGACACTGAAGCTTTCTTT
CASGPPGDTEAFF
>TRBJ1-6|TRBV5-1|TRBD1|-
TGTGCCAGCAGCTTCGACAGGGATGATTCACCCCTCCACTTT
CASSFDRDDSPLHF
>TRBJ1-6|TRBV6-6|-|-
TGTGCCAGCAGTTACGAACGGAGCAATTCACCCCTCCACTTT
CASSYERSNSPLHF
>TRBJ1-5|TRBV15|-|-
TGTGCCACCAGCAGAGATACCCTAGGCCAGCCCCAGCATTTT
CATSRDTLGQPQHF
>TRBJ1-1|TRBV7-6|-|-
TGTGCCAGCAGCATCGGCCCAGATGGCGGGGCCAACACTGAAGCTTTCTTT
CASSIGPDGGANTEAFF
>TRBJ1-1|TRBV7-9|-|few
TGTGCCAGCAGCTCCACTACTTCTACTGAAGCTTTCTTT
CASSSTTSTEAFF
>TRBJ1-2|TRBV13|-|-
TGTGCCAGCAGCTTAAATGAGGGTAACTATGGCTACACCTTC
CASSLNEGNYGYTF
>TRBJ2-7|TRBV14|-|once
TGTGCCAGCAGCCAGTACCGGCAACAGGGATACTCCTACGAGCAGTACTTC
CASSQYRQQGYSYEQYF
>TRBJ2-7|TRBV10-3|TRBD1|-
TGTGCCGTACTGGGGACAGGGTTTCACGAGCAGTACTTC
CAVLGTGFHEQYF
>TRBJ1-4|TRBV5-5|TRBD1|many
TGTGCCAGCAGCTCTCCAGGGGGCGATGAAAAACTGTTTTTT
CASSSPGGDEKLFF
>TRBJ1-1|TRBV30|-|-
TGTGCCTGGAGGGCGCCAGGGAACACTGAAGCTTTCTTT
CAWRAPGNTEAFF
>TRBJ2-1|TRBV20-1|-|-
TGCAGTGCTGAGAACCTTAGCTCCTACAATGAGCAGTTCTTC
CSAENLSSYNEQFF
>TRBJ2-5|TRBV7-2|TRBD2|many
TGTGCCAGCACCGTGGGACTAGCGGGAGGGAGAGCACAAGAGACCCAGTACTTC
CASTVGLAGGRAQETQYF
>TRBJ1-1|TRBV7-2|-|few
TGTGCCAGCAGTGCCGTGAGAGGGGAGAGCACTGAAGCTTTCTTT
CASSAVRGESTEAFF
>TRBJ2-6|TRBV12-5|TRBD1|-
TGTGCTAGTGGTTCTGGAGACAGGGCAAGCTCTGGGGCCAACGTCCTGACTTTC
CASGSGDRASSGANVLTF
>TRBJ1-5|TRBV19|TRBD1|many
TGTGCCAGTAGTCCCCCAGGGGGCTCGTGGACAGGTAATCAGCCCCAGCATTTT
CASSPPGGSWTGNQPQHF
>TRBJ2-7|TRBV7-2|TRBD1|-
TGTGCCAGCAGCTTAGGAACCGGGACAGGGCCGTCCTACGAGCAGTACTTC
CASSLGTGTGPSYEQYF
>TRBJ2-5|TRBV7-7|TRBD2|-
TGTGCTAGCAGTCGCGAACTAGCGGGAGGGCCCGCGGAGACCCAGTACTTC
CASSRELAGGPAETQYF
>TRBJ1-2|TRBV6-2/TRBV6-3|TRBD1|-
TGTGCCAGCAAACAAGACAGGGAATTTTCTTGGGAGAATGGCTACACCTTC
CASKQDREFSWENGYTF
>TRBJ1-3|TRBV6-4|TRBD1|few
TGTGCCAGCAGTCTTTTTGGGACAGGGAGAAACACCATATATTTT
CASSLFGTGRNTIYF
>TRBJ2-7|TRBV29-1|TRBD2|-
TGCAGCGTTGACGACGGGGGGGACGGCACCTACGAGCAGTACTTC
CSVDDGGDGTYEQYF
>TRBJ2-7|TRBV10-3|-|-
TGTGCCAGCAGTTTCGAGGGGGGCCTTCGTCAGAGCTACGAGCAGTACTTC
CASSFEGGLRQSYEQYF
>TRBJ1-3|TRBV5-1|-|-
TGCGCCAGCAGCTCCCAGGCGTCTGGAAACACCATATATTTT
CASSSQASGNTIYF
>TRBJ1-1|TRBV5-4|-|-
TGTGCCAGCAGCTTGAACAACATGAACACTGAAGCTTTCTTT
CASSLNNMNTEAFF
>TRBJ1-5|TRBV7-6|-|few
TGTGCCAGCAGCCCCCGTGTAGGGGGGAATAGCAATCAGCCCCAGCATTTT
CASSPRVGGNSNQPQHF
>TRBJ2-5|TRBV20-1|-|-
TGCAGTGCTCGACTTCACGTCCAAGAGACCCAGTACTTC
CSARLHVQETQYF
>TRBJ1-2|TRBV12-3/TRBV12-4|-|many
TGTGCCAGCAGTCTCTTCCGCACAGCTAACTATGGCTACACCTTC
CASSLFRTANYGYTF
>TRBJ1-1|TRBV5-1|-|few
TGCGCCAGCAGCTTATACAGGGATTCTGAAGCTTTCTTT
CASSLYRDSEAFF
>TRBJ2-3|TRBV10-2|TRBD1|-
TGCGCCAGCAAGGACAGGGGGCAAGGCACAGATACGCAGTATTTT
CASKDRGQGTDTQYF